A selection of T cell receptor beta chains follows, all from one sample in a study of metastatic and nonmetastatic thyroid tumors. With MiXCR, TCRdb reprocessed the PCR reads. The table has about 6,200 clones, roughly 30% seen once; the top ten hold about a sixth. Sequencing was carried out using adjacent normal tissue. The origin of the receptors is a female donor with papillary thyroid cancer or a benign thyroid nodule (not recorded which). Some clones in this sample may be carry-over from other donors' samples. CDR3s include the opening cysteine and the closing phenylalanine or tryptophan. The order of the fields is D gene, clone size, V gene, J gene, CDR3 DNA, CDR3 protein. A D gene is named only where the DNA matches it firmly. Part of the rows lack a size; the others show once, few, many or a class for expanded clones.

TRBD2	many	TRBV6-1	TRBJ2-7	TGTGCCAGCAGTACCCCGGGACTAGCTATTACCGAGCAGTACTTC	CASSTPGLAITEQYF
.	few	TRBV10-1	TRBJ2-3	TGCGCCAGCAGTGAGGAGATAGCCGGAACAGATACGCAGTATTTT	CASSEEIAGTDTQYF
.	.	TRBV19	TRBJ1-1	TGTGCCAGTAGTAGGGACTGGAACACTGAAGCTTTCTTT	CASSRDWNTEAFF
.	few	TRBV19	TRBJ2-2	TGTGCCAGTAGTATAGATGGGGCAGTGAACGGGGAGCTGTTTTTT	CASSIDGAVNGELFF
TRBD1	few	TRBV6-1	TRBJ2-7	TGTGCCAGCAGTGAAGAAATACAGGGGGCATACGAGCAGTACTTC	CASSEEIQGAYEQYF
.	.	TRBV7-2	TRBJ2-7	TGTGCCAGCAGCCTCGGGGGCCCGACCTACGAGCAGTACTTC	CASSLGGPTYEQYF
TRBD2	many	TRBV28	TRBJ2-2	TGTGCCAGCAGTCGGACTAGCGCTGCCGGGGAGCTGTTTTTT	CASSRTSAAGELFF
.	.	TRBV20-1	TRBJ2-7	TGCAGTGCTGCCTACGCCGGGACGGATACCTACGAGCAGTACTTC	CSAAYAGTDTYEQYF
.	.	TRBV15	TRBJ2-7	TGTGCCACCAGCAGAGATGAGACCGAGCAGTACTTC	CATSRDETEQYF
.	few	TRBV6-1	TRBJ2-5	TGTGCCAGCAGACAAGCGGCTAAAGAGACCCAGTACTTC	CASRQAAKETQYF
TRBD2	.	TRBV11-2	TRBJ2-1	TGTGCCAGCAGCTTAGATTTGGGGGGGAAGCAGTTCTTC	CASSLDLGGKQFF
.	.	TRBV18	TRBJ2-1	TGTGCCAGCTCACCACCGGTGCTAGATGAGCAGTTCTTC	CASSPPVLDEQFF
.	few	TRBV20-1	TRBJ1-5	TGCAGTGCTAGGGGGGGCGGCAATCAGCCCCAGCATTTT	CSARGGGNQPQHF
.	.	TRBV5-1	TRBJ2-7	TGCGCCAGCAGCTTTCCCGGGGGTGAGCAGTACTTC	CASSFPGGEQYF
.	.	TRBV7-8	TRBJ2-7	TGTGCCAGCAGCTCGCGGGACCCCTCCTACGAGCAGTACTTC	CASSSRDPSYEQYF
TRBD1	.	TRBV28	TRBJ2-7	TGTGCCAGCAGTCCCCCCGGGACAGCCTACGAGCAGTACTTC	CASSPPGTAYEQYF
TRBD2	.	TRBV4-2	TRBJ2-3	TGTGCCAGCAGCCAACTAGCGGGAGGGGGCGCAGATACGCAGTATTTT	CASSQLAGGGADTQYF
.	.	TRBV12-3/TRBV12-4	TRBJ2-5	TGTGCCACCAACGGTCAGGGACAAGAGACCCAGTACTTC	CATNGQGQETQYF
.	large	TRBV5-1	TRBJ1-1	TGCGCCAGCAGCTTGAGCGGGGCCCGTATGAACACTGAAGCTTTCTTT	CASSLSGARMNTEAFF
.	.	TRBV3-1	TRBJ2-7	TGTGCCAGCAGCCAAGTCCGTTCCGAGCAGTACTTC	CASSQVRSEQYF
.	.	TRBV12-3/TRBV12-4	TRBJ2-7	TGTGCCAGCAGTATGCAGGGTAGGTCCTACGAGCAGTACTTC	CASSMQGRSYEQYF
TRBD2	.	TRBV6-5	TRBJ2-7	TGTGCCAGCAGTTACTCGAGTCCAGCGGGAGGTTATGAGCAGTACTTC	CASSYSSPAGGYEQYF
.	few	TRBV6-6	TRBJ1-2	TGTGCCAGCAGTTACTCGGGACCGAATTATGGCTACACCTTC	CASSYSGPNYGYTF
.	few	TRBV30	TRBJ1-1	TGTGCCTGGAGTGTACTATGGGGCAGTGAAGCTTTCTTT	CAWSVLWGSEAFF
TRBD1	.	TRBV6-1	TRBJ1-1	TGTGCCAGCAGTAGGGCCGGGACAGGGAACACTGAAGCTTTCTTT	CASSRAGTGNTEAFF
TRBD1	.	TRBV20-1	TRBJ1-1	TGCGGTGCTGCCGACAGGGTTAACACTGAAGCTTTCTTT	CGAADRVNTEAFF
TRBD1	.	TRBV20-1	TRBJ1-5	TGCAGTGCTAGAGATCAGGGGACAGGGATGTTTCAGCCCCAGCATTTT	CSARDQGTGMFQPQHF
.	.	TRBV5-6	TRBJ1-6	TGTGCCAGCGGTCTCGGGACACGTTATTCACCCCTCCACTTT	CASGLGTRYSPLHF
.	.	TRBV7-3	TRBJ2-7	TGTGCCAGCAGCTTAACACCCCAGGGCTACGAGCAGTACTTC	CASSLTPQGYEQYF
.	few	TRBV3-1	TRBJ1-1	TGTGCCAGCAGCCAAGCTCTCGAAAAAACTTTCTTT	CASSQALEKTFF
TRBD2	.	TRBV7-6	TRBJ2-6	TGTGCCAGCAGCTTAAGAGGTTTAGCGGGAGGCTCTGGGGCCAACGTCCTGACTTTC	CASSLRGLAGGSGANVLTF
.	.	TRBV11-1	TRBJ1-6	TGTGCCAGCAGCTTAGGAGGCTGGGGAGGTACTTCACCCCTCCACTTT	CASSLGGWGGTSPLHF
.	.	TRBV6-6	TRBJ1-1	TGTGCCAGCAGTTACTCGACTCCGTGGGACACTGAAGCTTTCTTT	CASSYSTPWDTEAFF
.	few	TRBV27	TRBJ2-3	TGTGCCAGCAGAGAAGGGGCGCCCCCAGATACGCAGTATTTT	CASREGAPPDTQYF
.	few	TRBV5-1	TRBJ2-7	TGCGCCAGCAGACTCGACAGTCCCTACGAGCAGTACTTC	CASRLDSPYEQYF
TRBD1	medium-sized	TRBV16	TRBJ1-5	TGTGCCAGCAGCCAATTCGGACAGGGCGGGGGCAATCAGCCCCAGCATTTT	CASSQFGQGGGNQPQHF
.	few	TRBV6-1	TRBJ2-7	TGTGCCAGCACCCGGACATCGACCCCTTACGAGCAGTACTTC	CASTRTSTPYEQYF
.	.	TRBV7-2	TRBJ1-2	TGTGCCAGCAGCCCACCCCACTGGGGCTACAACTTC	CASSPPHWGYNF
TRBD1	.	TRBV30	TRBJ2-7	TGTGCCTGGAGTGTCTCCGGGACAGCCTACGAGCAGTACTTC	CAWSVSGTAYEQYF
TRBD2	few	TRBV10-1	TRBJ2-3	TGCGCCAGCAGTGAAGCTAGCGGGGCCTTTGATACGCAGTATTTT	CASSEASGAFDTQYF
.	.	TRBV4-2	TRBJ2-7	TGTGCCAGCAGCCTAGCTCGTCCCCTGCCGACAGGTTTGGGCTCCTACGAGCAGTACTTC	CASSLARPLPTGLGSYEQYF
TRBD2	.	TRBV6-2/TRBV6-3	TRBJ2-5	TGTGCCAGCAGTTACGCTGCGGGAGGGCGAGAGACCCAGTACTTC	CASSYAAGGRETQYF
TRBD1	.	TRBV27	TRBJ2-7	TGTGCCAGCTCCGGACAGGACTCCTCCTACGAGCAGTACTTC	CASSGQDSSYEQYF
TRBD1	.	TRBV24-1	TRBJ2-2	TGTGCCACCATGAGGCAGGGGGCCACCGGGGAGCTGTTTTTT	CATMRQGATGELFF
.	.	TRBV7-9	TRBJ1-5	TGTGCCAGCAGCTTAGACGTCAATCAGCCCCAGCATTTT	CASSLDVNQPQHF
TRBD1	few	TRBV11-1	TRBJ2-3	TGTGCCAGCAGCTTAAGACAGGGGCTGGCAGATACGCAGTATTTT	CASSLRQGLADTQYF
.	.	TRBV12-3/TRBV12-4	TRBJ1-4	TGTGCCAGCAGGGCTACGGTGATAAGGAAACTGTTTTTT	CASRATVIRKLFF